The 5 T cell receptor beta chains listed next were all sequenced from one sample in a study of a mutant IDH1 vaccine in newly diagnosed glioma. Documented time point: baseline, week 1 (first vaccination visit). The treatment was: pre-vaccination baseline after standard-of-care therapy. Some clones are missing from TCRdb's copy, which holds only in-frame ones; the method was immunoSEQ multiplex PCR. The sample consists of about 54,000 clones, more than 80% of them appearing once. Sequenced material: PBMCs, taken from a glioma patient treated with radiotherapy, temozolomide or both. All receptors derive from a man aged 18 to 30 with glioma.

This chain connects TRBV30 to TRBJ1-2, with TRBD1 as a possible D gene (5 bases). This CDR3 is built from 13 residues. CDR1 and CDR2 (germline): GTSNPN, SVGIG (reference sequence). V lost 3 bases and J lost 3, with 11 bases in between. The CDR3 region is CAWRSGLDYGYTF. As DNA, the CDR3 is TGTGCCTGGAGGTCAGGGTTGGACTATGGCTACACCTTC. The full variable domain, with the rest looked up from reference TRBV30 and TRBJ1-2, is SQTIHQWPATLVQPVGSPLSLECTVEGTSNPNLYWYRQAAGRGLQLLFYSVGIGQISSEVPQNLSASRPQDRQFILSSKKLLLSDSGFYLCAWRSGLDYGYTFGSGTRLTVV.

This chain links TRBV9 with TRBJ1-2; D remains unclear. CDR1 is SGDLS, CDR2 YYNGEE, per germline. The CDR3 covers 15 residues. Trimming shortened V by 5 bases and J by 0 bases, and 14 bases separated the two germline ends. CDR3 nucleotide sequence: TGTGCCAGCAGTCGTGACGGAACAACTAACTATGGCTACACCTTC. As protein: CASSRDGTTNYGYTF.

The V call is TRBV7-9, the J call TRBJ2-7, with D possibly being TRBD1 (6 bases). The CDR3 extends over 13 amino acids. Trimming took 5 bases from V and 0 from J, leaving 8 bases between them. Germline assignment: CDR1 SEHNR and CDR2 FQNEAQ (reference sequence). The CDR3 DNA follows: TGTGCCAGCAGCCTCAGGGGCTCCTACGAGCAGTACTTC. Protein product: CASSLRGSYEQYF.

The chain combines TRBV19 with TRBJ2-7; D is ambiguous. Per the germline V gene, CDR1 is LNHDA and CDR2 is SQIVND (reference sequence). The V end lost 1 base, the J end lost 2 bases, and 9 bases lay between the germline ends. This CDR3 is built from 14 residues. CDR3 sequence: CASSIAGVTYEQYF. In nucleotides, the CDR3 is TGTGCCAGTAGTATAGCTGGGGTTACCTACGAGCAGTACTTC.

CDR3 loop: CASSHGPGQAFF. The CDR3 DNA sequence: TGCGCCAGCAGCCACGGTCCGGGACAAGCTTTCTTT. The genes are TRBV4-1 and TRBJ1-1, with D possibly TRBD1 on 5 matching bases. CDR1 is MGHRA, CDR2 YSYEKL, per germline. V gave up 3 bases and J gave up 9 bases, with 11 bases separating them. The CDR3 runs 12 residues.